The 24 T cell receptor beta chains in this list originate from one sample, sequenced in a study of T-cell reconstitution after alpha-beta-depleted transplantation in children. Molecular barcoding with unique molecular identifiers was used for the TCRbeta library. TCRdb recomputed calls from the PCR reads with MiXCR, one row per CDR3 protein. The data contain 90,000 to 130,000 distinct CDR3 sequences, 5% to 8% of them singletons. Sequencing used PBMCs, mostly from graft donor cells, obtained 360 days after TCRalphabeta/CD19-depleted stem cell transplant. These receptor sequences come from a male patient between 2 and 9 years old who had a stem cell transplant for acute lymphoblastic leukemia, so the T cells may come from the graft donor.

Only a few counts were recorded for this clonotype. The chain couples TRBV7-9 to TRBJ1-6; no reliable D call. The CDR3 runs 15 residues. CDR1 and CDR2 (germline): SEHNR, FQNEAQ (reference sequence). With 2 bases removed from V and 8 bases from J, the gap between germline ends came to 13 bases. In DNA, the CDR3 is TGTGCCAGCAGCTTACAAAGTTTTTTCTATTCACCCCTCCACTTT. This encodes CASSLQSFFYSPLHF.

There are many counts of this clonotype. The genes are TRBV12-3 or TRBV12-4 and TRBJ1-1, with D uncertain. Trimming pared 3 bases from V and 4 bases from J, leaving 3 bases between. CDR3 length equals 11 residues. CDR3: CASSFVTEAFF. CDR3 coding DNA: TGTGCCAGCAGTTTCGTCACTGAAGCTTTCTTT.

Ten or more counts support this clonotype. The chain employs TRBV29-1 and TRBJ2-7; TRBD2 might be the D (5 bases). This CDR3 comprises 12 residues. Germline loops: CDR1 SQVTM, CDR2 ANQGSEA. Trimming shortened V by 1 base and J by 4 bases, and 8 bases separated the two germline ends. The CDR3 spells CSVEGRRYEQYF. CDR3 nucleotide sequence: TGCAGCGTTGAAGGGAGGCGGTACGAGCAGTACTTC.

In its sample, this clonotype was seen a few times. The rearrangement links TRBV11-2 to TRBJ1-2; D not certain. This CDR3 comprises 13 residues. V dropped 8 bases and J dropped 0 bases, with 10 bases sitting between them. Germline CDR1 reads SGHAT; CDR2 reads FQNNGV. In nucleotides, the CDR3 is TGTGCCAGCGGACGGATAGCTAACTATGGCTACACCTTC. The encoded protein is CASGRIANYGYTF.

This clonotype came up a few times. V usage is TRBV29-1 and J usage is TRBJ1-2; possible D gene TRBD1, 6 bases. Germline CDR1 reads SQVTM; CDR2 reads ANQGSEA. This CDR3 has 12 amino acids. Trimming shortened V by 6 bases and J by 6 bases, and 14 bases separated the two germline ends. The CDR3 spells CSVAGELDGYTF. The CDR3 region has the DNA TGCAGCGTCGCAGGGGAATTGGATGGCTACACCTTC.

This clonotype appeared once. The V call is TRBV20-1, the J call TRBJ2-7; tentatively, D is TRBD1 or TRBD2 (6 bases each). The CDR3 runs 13 residues. From germline, CDR1 is DFQATT and CDR2 SNEGSKA (reference sequence). CDR3 sequence reads: CSPTEGGIYEQYF. The CDR3 region has the DNA TGCAGCCCAACGGAGGGGGGTATCTACGAGCAGTACTTC.

This clonotype was detected many times. The V call is TRBV6-2 or TRBV6-3, the J call TRBJ2-1; 10 nucleotides agree with TRBD2. The CDR3 runs 16 residues. Trimming cost V 6 bases and J 1 base; bases outside gene matches: 6. Per the germline V gene, CDR1 is MNHEY and CDR2 is SVGEGT. DNA of the CDR3: TGTGCCAGCAGAGTTCTAGCGGGAGTTTCCTACAATGAGCAGTTCTTC. Its protein product is CASRVLAGVSYNEQFF.

This clonotype came up a few times. This chain uses TRBV28 with TRBJ1-6; a possible D gene is TRBD1 (5 bases). The CDR3 length is 12 residues. Germline CDR1 reads MDHEN; CDR2 reads SYDVKM. Trimming removed 6 bases from V and 9 bases from J, with 9 bases in between. The CDR3 loop reads CASSLTVSPLHF. CDR3 nucleotides: TGTGCCAGCAGCCTGACAGTTTCACCCCTCCACTTT.

In its sample, this clonotype was seen a few times. The junction does not match germline at one end; this may be a read error. This chain connects TRBV5-6 to TRBJ2-3, with D perhaps matching TRBD1 (6 bases). CDR3 length: 14 amino acids. The germline V gene has CDR1 SGHDT and CDR2 YYEEEE. CDR3 sequence (DNA): TGTGCCAGCAGCGCCGCCCCCCGGACAGCTACGCAGTATTTT. It yields the protein CASSAAPRTATQYF.

The rearrangement joins TRBV27 to TRBJ1-2; D possibly corresponds to TRBD1 (5 bases). This CDR3 region has 16 residues. Germline assignment: CDR1 MNHEY and CDR2 SMNVEV (reference sequence). Trimming removed 1 base from V and 4 bases from J, with 16 bases in between. CDR3 DNA: TGTGCCAGCAGTTTATTCCAAGGGGTAGTATTCTATGGCTACACCTTC. Its protein product is CASSLFQGVVFYGYTF.

This chain links TRBV7-9 with TRBJ2-5, with D possibly matching TRBD1 (6 bases). Trimming stripped 6 bases from V and 1 base from J, with 18 bases between. CDR3 length: 16 amino acids. Germline assignment: CDR1 SEHNR and CDR2 FQNEAQ (reference sequence). The CDR3: CASRPSDRTAQETQYF. CDR3 nucleotides: TGTGCCAGCAGACCATCCGACAGGACGGCCCAAGAGACCCAGTACTTC.

There are many counts of this clonotype. The J gene is TRBJ2-4, the V gene TRBV28; D is tentatively TRBD1 or TRBD2 (5 bases each). Trimming took 2 bases from V and 0 from J, leaving 14 bases between them. CDR3 length equals 17 residues. Looked up from germline, CDR1 is MDHEN and CDR2 is SYDVKM. In nucleotides, the CDR3 is TGTGCCAGCAGTTTAGCCCCTGGGGACCTAGCCAAAAACATTCAGTACTTC. This translates into CASSLAPGDLAKNIQYF.

The chain uses TRBV7-9 and TRBJ2-3, with TRBD1 matching over 8 bases. The V gene end was trimmed by 8 bases and the J gene end by 7 bases; junction bases not matched to a gene: 23. The CDR3 extends over 18 amino acids. In germline, CDR1 is SEHNR, CDR2 FQNEAQ (reference sequence). DNA for the CDR3: TGTGCCAGCCTGGGGCAGGGGGCCCCCCCAAGAAGCAGGAATACGCAGTATTTT. Translated: CASLGQGAPPRSRNTQYF.

This clonotype was recorded many times. The chain employs TRBV12-5 and TRBJ2-1, with D unclear. Germline CDR1 LGHNT, CDR2 FRNRAP. This CDR3 comprises 13 residues. V was cut by 3 bases and J by 4 bases, with 7 bases left in between. In DNA, the CDR3 is TGTGCTAGTGGTTTTGGAGTATACAATGAGCAGTTCTTC. It encodes CASGFGVYNEQFF.

This clonotype was seen a few times. The chain combines TRBV18 with TRBJ2-7, with D perhaps matching TRBD1 (6 bases). The CDR3 length is 15 residues. CDR1 KGHSH and CDR2 LQKENI come from the germline V gene. The V end lost 3 bases, the J end lost 1 base, and 13 bases lay between the germline ends. The CDR3 coding sequence is TGTGCCAGCTCACCTGGGGGCCTAGGATCCTACGAGCAGTACTTC. Encoded protein: CASSPGGLGSYEQYF.

In its sample, this clonotype was seen a few times. The chain is built from TRBV18 and TRBJ1-5; no firm D call. Trimming shortened V by 0 bases and J by 3 bases, and 9 bases separated the two germline ends. Germline CDR1 reads KGHSH; CDR2 reads LQKENI. This CDR3 has 15 residues. CDR3 in DNA: TGTGCCAGCTCACCACCCGGGCAGTACAATCAGCCCCAGCATTTT. Translation: CASSPPGQYNQPQHF.

The sample holds many counts of this clonotype. This CDR3 reads CSVVRGLATTDTQYF. The CDR3 nucleotides read TGCAGCGTTGTGAGGGGACTAGCTACCACAGATACGCAGTATTTT. The rearrangement joins TRBV29-1 to TRBJ2-3; 9 nucleotides align to TRBD2. The trim removed 4 bases at V and 2 bases at J, leaving 7 bases unmatched. Germline CDR1 SQVTM, CDR2 ANQGSEA. The CDR3 sequence is 15 residues long.

At least ten counts were recorded for this clonotype. The genes are TRBV12-3 or TRBV12-4 and TRBJ2-2; D unclear. This CDR3 has 11 residues. Deletions cut 7 bases from V and 7 bases from J, with 7 bases between. Here the CDR3 DNA reads TGTGCCAGCAACGACGACGGGGAGCTGTTTTTT. Translated: CASNDDGELFF.

This clonotype was seen a handful of times. The rearrangement uses TRBV29-1 and TRBJ2-6; D call uncertain. This CDR3 region has 16 residues. Looked up from germline, CDR1 is SQVTM and CDR2 is ANQGSEA. Trimming shortened V by 4 bases and J by 0 bases, and 13 bases separated the two germline ends. The CDR3 protein is CSVVEVGNSGANVLTF. The DNA for the CDR3 is TGCAGCGTTGTTGAGGTGGGCAACTCTGGGGCCAACGTCCTGACTTTC.

This clonotype came up a few times. The V call is TRBV7-6, the J call TRBJ2-7; D may be TRBD1 or TRBD2 (5 bases each). The CDR3 spans 15 residues. V was pared by 5 bases and J by 1 base, with 15 bases between. Germline loops: CDR1 SGHVS, CDR2 FNYEAQ. CDR3 sequence: CASSGIRDGSYEQYF. The DNA for the CDR3 is TGTGCCAGCAGCGGGATCCGGGACGGGTCCTACGAGCAGTACTTC.

The chain has TRBV5-6 and TRBJ2-5; D not resolved. Germline CDR1 and CDR2: SGHDT and YYEEEE. The CDR3 covers 17 residues. The germline V and J ends were trimmed by 5 bases and 5 bases, with 25 bases remaining between them. The CDR3 nucleotides are TGTGCCAGCAGTTCAGACTGGCGCTCTCATAGGTGGGAGACCCAGTACTTC. Translated: CASSSDWRSHRWETQYF.

This clonotype was detected many times. This chain connects TRBV4-3 to TRBJ2-7; 11 nucleotides align to TRBD2. V shed 4 bases, J shed 0 bases, and the junction held 2 bases outside the gene matches. This CDR3 is built from 15 residues. The germline gives CDR1 LGHNA, CDR2 YSLEER. CDR3 loop: CASSLGLAVSYEQYF. CDR3 bases: TGCGCCAGCAGCCTGGGACTAGCGGTCTCCTACGAGCAGTACTTC.

This clonotype showed up just a few times. This chain connects TRBV5-4 to TRBJ1-6, with D uncertain. V lost 7 bases, J lost 6 bases, and 11 bases lay in between. Germline V CDR1 and CDR2: SGHNT, YYREEE (reference sequence). The CDR3 length is 13 residues. CDR3 sequence (DNA): TGTGCCAGCGCCGCAAGGGTTAATTCACCCCTCCACTTT. Amino acids: CASAARVNSPLHF.

This clonotype was seen more than once but under ten times. A read error may account for a junction end that differs from germline. The rearrangement links TRBV6-4 to TRBJ1-1; weak D call: TRBD1 (6 bases). The germline V gene has CDR1 MRHNA and CDR2 SNTAGT. This CDR3 spans 17 amino acids. DNA for the CDR3: TGTGCCATCAGTGACCCCCCAGGGACACGGGGGAACACTGAAGCTTTCTTT. Translation gives CAISDPPGTRGNTEAFF.